These 18 T cell receptor beta chains were all obtained from the same sample, sequenced in a study of blood T cell repertoires in COVID-19. Profiling relied on immunoSEQ multiplex PCR, and the TCRdb table lists in-frame clones only, not all of them. Of 220,000 or so clones in the sample, 80% to 85% are singletons; the top ten hold less than 6.5%. Sequences were obtained from peripheral blood. The receptors stem from a woman aged 60-70 years who had recovered from COVID-19.

The chain has TRBV21-1 and TRBJ2-6; the table names TRBD1, a call not compared with the DNA. TRBV21-1 is a known pseudogene. There are 16 residues in the CDR3. The CDR3 DNA reads TGTGCCAGCAGCAGAGGACAGTACTCTGGGGCCAACGTCCTGACTTTC. Its protein product is CASSRGQYSGANVLTF.

The chain links TRBV2 to TRBJ1-5; 8 bases align to TRBD1. Per the germline V gene, CDR1 is SNHLY and CDR2 is FYNNEI. The CDR3 is 14 residues long. The V segment lost 7 bases and the J segment 2 bases; nucleotides outside the gene matches: 4. The CDR3 coding sequence is TGTGCCAGCAAGGGACAGGTGGGCAATCAGCCCCAGCATTTT. It is translated as CASKGQVGNQPQHF.

This chain links TRBV19 with TRBJ2-6, with 7 bases identical to TRBD1. The CDR3 is made up of 18 amino acids. Germline assignment: CDR1 LNHDA and CDR2 SQIVND (reference sequence). The V segment lost 3 bases and the J segment 0 bases; nucleotides outside the gene matches: 8. CDR3 in DNA: TGTGCCAGTAGTATCGTTGAGGGGGCGGGCTCTGGGGCCAACGTCCTGACTTTC. Translation gives CASSIVEGAGSGANVLTF. Filled out from reference TRBV19 and TRBJ2-6, the complete variable domain reads DGGITQSPKYLFRKEGQNVTLSCEQNLNHDAMYWYRQDPGQGLRLIYYSQIVNDFQKGDIAEGYSVSREKKESFPLTVTSAQKNPTAFYLCASSIVEGAGSGANVLTFGAGSRLTVL.

In this sample, this clone turned up a few times. The chain couples TRBV2 to TRBJ1-2; 8 bases agree with TRBD1. There are 11 residues in the CDR3. Germline CDR1 SNHLY, CDR2 FYNNEI. Trimming cost V 3 bases and J 13 bases; bases outside gene matches: 4. The CDR3: CASSEAGGVTF. CDR3 coding DNA: TGTGCCAGCAGTGAGGCAGGGGGCGTCACCTTC.

This chain connects TRBV19 to TRBJ1-2; D call uncertain. The CDR3 contains 13 residues. Germline lookup yields CDR1 LNHDA and CDR2 SQIVND (reference sequence). V dropped 1 base and J dropped 2 bases, with 5 bases sitting between them. The CDR3: CASSIVRNYGYTF. DNA of the CDR3: TGTGCCAGTAGTATAGTTCGGAACTATGGCTACACCTTC.

The chain links TRBV7-8 to TRBJ2-1, with D possibly matching TRBD2 (6 bases). This CDR3 region has 17 residues. Germline CDR1 and CDR2: SGHVS and FQNEAQ. Trimming removed 2 bases from V and 4 bases from J, with 18 bases in between. The CDR3 DNA sequence: TGTGCCAGCAGCTTATCAGGTGGGGGGTATATATACAATGAGCAGTTCTTC. Encoded protein: CASSLSGGGYIYNEQFF.

There are a few counts of this clone. The rearrangement links TRBV5-1 to TRBJ2-1; 10 nucleotides agree with TRBD2. V was clipped by 4 bases and J by 9 bases; unmatched bases: 16. CDR3 length: 17 amino acids. Germline V gene sequence: CDR1 SGHRS, CDR2 YFSETQ. CDR3 amino acids: CASSGWPGTSASVEQFF. As DNA, the CDR3 is TGCGCCAGCAGCGGCTGGCCCGGGACTAGCGCATCGGTTGAGCAGTTCTTC.

V gene TRBV19 combines with J gene TRBJ1-2, with a weak D call TRBD1 (5 bases). In germline, CDR1 is LNHDA, CDR2 SQIVND (reference sequence). V was trimmed by 2 bases and J by 8 bases, leaving 12 bases between them. The CDR3 has 13 amino acids. The CDR3 here is CASSIQGFYGYTF. The CDR3 DNA reads as TGTGCCAGTAGTATACAGGGATTTTACGGCTACACCTTC.

The rearrangement links TRBV10-3 to TRBJ1-1, with 7 bases that match TRBD1. The CDR3 extends over 14 amino acids. With V trimmed by 6 bases and J by 1 base, 5 bases remained unmatched. Germline-derived CDR1 and CDR2 are ENHRY and SYGVKD. This CDR3 is CAIRGQRSNTEAFF. CDR3 bases: TGTGCCATCAGGGGACAGCGCTCGAACACTGAAGCTTTCTTT.

V usage is TRBV18 and J usage is TRBJ1-1; 10 bases line up with TRBD1. The length of the CDR3 is 14 residues. CDR1 and CDR2 from the germline V gene are KGHSH and LQKENI. V lost 5 bases, J lost 4 bases, and 4 bases stayed unmatched. The chain's CDR3 is CASSSGQGTTEAFF. CDR3 sequence (DNA): TGTGCCAGCTCATCGGGACAGGGGACCACTGAAGCTTTCTTT.

The CDR3, as DNA: TGCGCCAGCAGCCAAGAAGGGGGCGGACACACTGAAGCTTTCTTT. Protein product: CASSQEGGGHTEAFF. The chain has TRBV4-1 and TRBJ1-1; 7 bases are a match to TRBD1. CDR1 MGHRA and CDR2 YSYEKL come from the germline V gene. This CDR3 is built from 15 residues. V gave up 0 bases and J gave up 3 bases; unmatched junction bases: 4.

The chain carries TRBV2 and TRBJ1-1, with D unclear. Germline V gives CDR1 SNHLY, CDR2 FYNNEI. With 1 base removed from V and 1 base from J, the gap between germline ends came to 4 bases. The CDR3 runs to 13 residues. The CDR3 DNA reads TGTGCCAGCAGTGAAGTCAGGAACACTGAAGCTTTCTTT. This translates into CASSEVRNTEAFF.

The gene calls are TRBV7-9 and TRBJ2-5, with 7 positions matching TRBD2. The CDR3 runs to 15 residues. Germline CDR1 reads SEHNR; CDR2 reads FQNEAQ (reference sequence). With V trimmed by 4 bases and J by 2 bases, 7 bases remained unmatched. This CDR3 is CASSSHRTRQETQYF. CDR3 DNA: TGTGCCAGCAGCTCCCACCGGACTAGACAAGAGACCCAGTACTTC.

On this clone itself: At one end the junction does not follow the germline gene, possibly because of a read error. V usage is TRBV10-3 and J usage is TRBJ2-1; 7 bases align to TRBD2. Germline V lookup: CDR1 ENHRY, CDR2 SYGVKD. This CDR3 region has 16 residues. The CDR3 is CAISQSSGGGPNEQFF. DNA for the CDR3: TGTGCCATCAGTCAGTCGTCGGGGGGAGGCCCCAATGAGCAGTTCTTC.

The rearrangement links TRBV9 to TRBJ1-1; D uncertain. Germline V gene lookup returns CDR1 SGDLS and CDR2 YYNGEE. V lost 4 bases to trimming and J lost 7 bases, with 14 bases between them. This CDR3 is 13 amino acids long. The DNA for the CDR3 is TGTGCCAGCAGCTATCAGGATCTCGGTGAAGCTTTCTTT. Amino acid sequence: CASSYQDLGEAFF.

This clone appeared a single time. The chain carries TRBV6-1 and TRBJ1-1; D gene ambiguous. The CDR3 is made up of 14 amino acids. V gave up 1 base and J gave up 1 base, with 7 bases separating them. The germline gives CDR1 MNHNS, CDR2 SASEGT. CDR3 coding DNA: TGTGCCAGCAGTGAAGTTCCGGGGAACACTGAAGCTTTCTTT. Translating gives CASSEVPGNTEAFF.

The chain employs TRBV6-5 and TRBJ1-2, with 10 nucleotides matching TRBD1. Germline CDR1 MNHEY, CDR2 SVGAGI. J gave up 7 bases and V 6 bases, and 5 bases lay outside the gene matches. The CDR3 consists of 13 residues. The CDR3 protein is CASRTDRGGGYTF. The CDR3 DNA is TGTGCCAGCAGAACGGACAGGGGGGGTGGCTACACCTTC.

The chain couples TRBV5-1 to TRBJ2-7; no definite D call. The CDR3 runs to 11 residues. Germline CDR1 and CDR2: SGHRS and YFSETQ. V dropped 3 bases and J dropped 5 bases, with 6 bases sitting between them. The CDR3 region is CASSSYDEQYF. The CDR3 DNA sequence: TGCGCCAGCAGCTCCTACGACGAGCAGTACTTC.